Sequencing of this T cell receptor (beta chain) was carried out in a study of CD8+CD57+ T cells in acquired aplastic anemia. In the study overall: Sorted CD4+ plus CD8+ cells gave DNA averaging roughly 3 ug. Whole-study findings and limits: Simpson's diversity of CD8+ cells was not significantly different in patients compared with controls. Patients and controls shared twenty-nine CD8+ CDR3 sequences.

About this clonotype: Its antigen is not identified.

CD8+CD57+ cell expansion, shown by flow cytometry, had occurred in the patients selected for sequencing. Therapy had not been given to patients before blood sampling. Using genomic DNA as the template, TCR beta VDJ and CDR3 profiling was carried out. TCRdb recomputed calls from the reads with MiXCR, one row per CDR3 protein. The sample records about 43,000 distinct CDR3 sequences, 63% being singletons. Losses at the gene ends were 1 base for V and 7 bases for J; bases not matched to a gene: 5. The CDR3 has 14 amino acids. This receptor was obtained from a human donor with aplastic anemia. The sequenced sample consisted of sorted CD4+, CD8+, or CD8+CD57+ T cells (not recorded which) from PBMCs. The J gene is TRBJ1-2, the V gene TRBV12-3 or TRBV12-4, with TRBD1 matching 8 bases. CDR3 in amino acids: CASSLVGQGVGYTF. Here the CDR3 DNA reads TGTGCCAGCAGTTTAGTTGGACAGGGTGTTGGCTACACCTTC.